This TCR beta chain was retrieved from a study of cytomegalovirus exposure and HLA in healthy donors. In the PCR, 60 Vbeta and 13 Jbeta primers were used. Authors' analysis steps: Later work found 80 million to 85 million unique TCR beta chains, with about 10 million shared. This table comes from immunoSEQ multiplex PCR, and its TCRdb copy is limited to in-frame clones, with some not included. V and J calls and clone size are given by that table; D and trimming were obtained from the DNA. Here the sample spans 200,000 to 250,000 clones, about 80% being singletons. Study-level points and caveats: Certain indistinguishable V segments, among them TRBV6-2 and TRBV6-3, were excluded. Previously analyzed data showed that most TCR beta V segments were productive at a frequency of about 90% or about 30%.

V lost 0 bases to trimming and J lost 3 bases, with 6 bases between them. From germline, CDR1 is SGDLS and CDR2 YYNGEE. This CDR3 is 13 amino acids long. Of note for this clone: The antigen is unknown.

The sample was PBMCs. This clonotype was sampled from a woman aged 40 to 50 in good health and CMV-seronegative. The rearrangement joins TRBV9 to TRBJ1-1, with D unresolved. The CDR3 DNA follows: TGTGCCAGCAGCGTAGCTGGCCACACTGAAGCTTTCTTT. Its protein is CASSVAGHTEAFF.